This T cell receptor beta chain comes out of a study of graft-versus-host responses after intestinal transplantation. Study background: Induction using anti-thymocyte globulin, followed by tacrolimus and steroids for roughly 3 years, was given to all recipients.

The CDR3 covers 19 residues. Per the germline V gene, CDR1 is SGHDN and CDR2 is FVKESK. The junction had 13 bases not matched to a gene; V was cut back by 0 bases and J by 0 bases. Produced via immunoSEQ multiplex PCR; TCRdb's table is partial and in-frame only. Here the sample spans roughly 93,000 clones, 85% to 95% being singletons. Turning to this clone: Antigen: not known.

The chain is built from TRBV14 and TRBJ1-1, with TRBD1 matching 7 bases. This material consisted of unstimulated CD8+ T cells sorted from spleen or lymph node cells, taken before intestinal transplant. The receptor was derived from a human donor who received an intestinal transplant. This CDR3 is CASSQDLLSGQPLNTEAFF. CDR3 nucleotide sequence: TGTGCCAGCAGCCAAGATCTGTTGTCGGGACAGCCTCTGAACACTGAAGCTTTCTTT.